Following are 14 T cell receptor beta chains from one sample sequenced in a study of identifying expanded T cells in peripheral blood. Using immunoSEQ multiplex PCR, the repertoire was profiled, and TCRdb retains in-frame clones only, with some absent. This sample carries approximately 130,000 clones, approximately 86% of them seen once, and the ten largest clones take around 8.2%. The sequenced sample was blood. All receptors derive from a person aged 18 to 75 in good health.

The chain combines TRBV28 with TRBJ2-7, with D possibly matching TRBD1 (6 bases). The CDR3 covers 13 residues. The V end was cut by 0 bases, the J end by 3 bases, with 6 bases between. Per the germline V gene, CDR1 is MDHEN and CDR2 is SYDVKM. In nucleotides, the CDR3 is TGTGCCAGCAGTTTATGGGACAGCTACGAGCAGTACTTC. Residues: CASSLWDSYEQYF.

This clone was found once. The chain recombines TRBV5-1 with TRBJ2-2, with 9 bases that match TRBD2. The V gene end was trimmed by 1 base and the J gene end by 7 bases; junction bases not matched to a gene: 11. CDR3 length equals 17 residues. Germline loops: CDR1 SGHRS, CDR2 YFSETQ. The CDR3 protein is CASSLRSASGVSGELFF. The DNA for the CDR3 is TGCGCCAGCAGCTTGAGGTCGGCTAGCGGGGTCAGCGGGGAGCTGTTTTTT. The whole variable domain, filled in from reference TRBV5-1 and TRBJ2-2, reads KAGVTQTPRYLIKTRGQQVTLSCSPISGHRSVSWYQQTPGQGLQFLFEYFSETQRNKGNFPGRFSGRQFSNSRSEMNVSTLELGDSALYLCASSLRSASGVSGELFFGEGSRLTVL.

V is TRBV2 and J is TRBJ1-1, with D possibly matching TRBD1 (6 bases). The V end lost 7 bases, the J end lost 1 base, and 10 bases lay between the germline ends. CDR1 and CDR2 from the germline V gene are SNHLY and FYNNEI. The CDR3 is 13 amino acids. The CDR3 spells CASKGEQNTEAFF. CDR3 DNA: TGTGCCAGCAAGGGGGAACAGAACACTGAAGCTTTCTTT.

The chain has TRBV7-3 and TRBJ2-1; maybe TRBD2 (5 bases). The V gene lost 0 bases and the J gene lost 4 bases, with 10 bases spanning the gap. The CDR3 covers 15 residues. Germline V lookup: CDR1 SGHTA, CDR2 FQGTGA. CDR3 region: CASSLTYTRYNEQFF. CDR3 sequence (DNA): TGTGCCAGCAGCTTAACCTACACTAGATACAATGAGCAGTTCTTC.

The chain employs TRBV18 and TRBJ1-3, with 11 bases that match TRBD1. This CDR3 has 19 amino acids. Germline V lookup: CDR1 KGHSH, CDR2 LQKENI. J lost 0 bases, V lost 4 bases, and 11 bases had no gene match. Here the CDR3 DNA reads TGTGCCAGCTCACATTCCCGGACAGGGGGCACAATCTCTGGAAACACCATATATTTT. Translated, it gives CASSHSRTGGTISGNTIYF. Full variable domain (rest looked up from reference TRBV18 and TRBJ1-3): NAGVMQNPRHLVRRRGQEARLRCSPMKGHSHVYWYRQLPEEGLKFMVYLQKENIIDESGMPKERFSAEFPKEGPSILRIQQVVRGDSAAYFCASSHSRTGGTISGNTIYFGEGSWLTVV.

V and J are TRBV10-1 and TRBJ2-5, with 8 bases aligning to TRBD1. The CDR3 runs 13 residues. J gave up 4 bases and V 8 bases, and 6 bases lay outside the gene matches. CDR1 is WNHNN, CDR2 SYGVQD, per germline (reference sequence). The CDR3 protein is CASFSGQGETQYF. In nucleotides, the CDR3 is TGCGCCAGCTTCTCCGGACAGGGAGAGACCCAGTACTTC.

The chain combines TRBV5-1 with TRBJ1-6; weak D call: TRBD1 (5 bases). V was pared by 4 bases and J by 7 bases, with 9 bases between. Germline CDR1 reads SGHRS; CDR2 reads YFSETQ. CDR3 size: 13 residues. Here the CDR3 reads CASSRDGNSPLHF. CDR3 nucleotide sequence: TGCGCCAGCAGCCGGGACGGAAATTCACCCCTCCACTTT.

The chain is built from TRBV28 and TRBJ2-5, with D maybe TRBD2 (6 bases). Trimming shortened V by 1 base and J by 0 bases, and 15 bases separated the two germline ends. Germline CDR1 MDHEN, CDR2 SYDVKM. The CDR3 runs to 17 residues. The DNA of the CDR3 is TGTGCCAGCAGTTTATATATTTTGGGCGGGAACCAAGAGACCCAGTACTTC. Translated, it gives CASSLYILGGNQETQYF.

This clone is a singleton in its sample. The chain employs TRBV5-8 and TRBJ1-5, with unresolved D. Germline V gene data show CDR1 as SGHTS and CDR2 as YDEGEE. This CDR3 comprises 13 residues. V lost 0 bases and J 5 bases, leaving 6 bases between the germline ends. This CDR3 reads CASSLGWYQPQHF. The CDR3 DNA reads TGTGCCAGCAGCTTGGGTTGGTATCAGCCCCAGCATTTT.

This chain joins TRBV7-2 and TRBJ2-7; possibly TRBD1 for D (6 bases). V lost 1 base, J lost 5 bases, and 15 bases lay in between. CDR3 length equals 15 residues. The V gene's germline CDR1 is SGHTA and CDR2 FQGNSA. This CDR3 is CASSLVQGVRNEQYF. DNA of the CDR3: TGTGCCAGCAGCTTAGTACAGGGAGTAAGGAACGAGCAGTACTTC.

The chain employs TRBV27 and TRBJ2-3; D unresolved. V lost 2 bases and J 4 bases, leaving 10 bases between the germline ends. This CDR3 is built from 14 residues. Per the germline V gene, CDR1 is MNHEY and CDR2 is SMNVEV (reference sequence). The CDR3 loop is CASSLTTTADTQYF. DNA for the CDR3: TGTGCCAGCAGTTTAACAACTACGGCAGATACGCAGTATTTT.

J is TRBJ2-3 and V is TRBV19; 7 nucleotides line up with TRBD2. The germline V gene has CDR1 LNHDA and CDR2 SQIVND (reference sequence). J gave up 0 bases and V 10 bases, and 7 bases lay outside the gene matches. This CDR3 spans 14 amino acids. For the CDR3, the DNA is TGTGCCACCCCTGGGAGGGTCAGCACAGATACGCAGTATTTT. It codes for CATPGRVSTDTQYF.

The chain combines TRBV19 with TRBJ1-2, with D maybe TRBD1 (5 bases). This CDR3 contains 16 residues. Germline lookup yields CDR1 LNHDA and CDR2 SQIVND (reference sequence). V was clipped by 1 base and J by 6 bases, with 18 bases between them. The CDR3 is CASSIGGGVWGNGYTF. The CDR3 DNA is TGTGCCAGTAGTATAGGAGGCGGGGTATGGGGGAATGGCTACACCTTC.

J is TRBJ2-3 and V is TRBV6-1; a weak D match, TRBD2 (6 bases). Germline values: CDR1 MNHNS, CDR2 SASEGT. The CDR3 sequence is 15 residues long. The ends were cut back, 5 bases at V and 4 bases at J, with 16 bases in the middle. In nucleotides, the CDR3 is TGTGCCAGCAGTCTTACTGCGGGGTCCTCAGATACGCAGTATTTT. Translation gives CASSLTAGSSDTQYF.